Each of the 13 T cell receptor beta chains below was sequenced from the same sample in a study of technical replicates of blood from a handful of donors. The data were produced by immunoSEQ multiplex PCR, yet TCRdb's version contains in-frame clones alone and is incomplete. The table shows around 61,000 clones, with 75% to 90% occurring only once. Specimen: PBMCs. The receptor set was obtained from a human donor in good health. Some clones in this sample may be carry-over from other donors' samples.

J is TRBJ1-4 and V is TRBV18, with 8 bases that match TRBD1. CDR1 and CDR2 (germline): KGHSH, LQKENI. This CDR3 contains 14 residues. Trimming at V came to 4 bases and at J to 2 bases, leaving 0 bases not matched to a gene. CDR3 in amino acids: CASSRDRTNEKLFF. The CDR3 DNA is TGTGCCAGCTCACGGGACAGGACTAATGAAAAACTGTTTTTT. The variable domain in full, completed from reference TRBV18 and TRBJ1-4, reads NAGVMQNPRHLVRRRGQEARLRCSPMKGHSHVYWYRQLPEEGLKFMVYLQKENIIDESGMPKERFSAEFPKEGPSILRIQQVVRGDSAAYFCASSRDRTNEKLFFGSGTQLSVL.

This chain uses TRBV7-2 with TRBJ2-2; D call uncertain. This CDR3 has 15 amino acids. The V gene's germline CDR1 is SGHTA and CDR2 FQGNSA. With 1 base removed from V and 6 bases from J, the gap between germline ends came to 12 bases. CDR3 sequence (DNA): TGTGCCAGCAGCTTAGAGTTCGGTGGAGCCGGGGAGCTGTTTTTT. As protein: CASSLEFGGAGELFF.

This chain joins TRBV11-1 and TRBJ2-3; TRBD2 agrees at 7 bases. The junction had 5 bases not matched to a gene; V was cut back by 1 base and J by 1 base. From germline, CDR1 is SGHAT and CDR2 FQDESV (reference sequence). CDR3 length equals 16 residues. Here the CDR3 DNA reads TGTGCCAGCAGCTTAGGTCCTAGCGGTGGCACAGATACGCAGTATTTT. Translated: CASSLGPSGGTDTQYF.

The chain uses TRBV7-8 and TRBJ1-1, with D possibly TRBD1 on 6 matching bases. The CDR3 has 14 amino acids. Trimming removed 4 bases at V and 0 bases at J, with 9 bases between. The V gene's germline CDR1 is SGHVS and CDR2 FQNEAQ. The CDR3 nucleotides are TGTGCCAGCAGCTCACAGGGCATGAACACTGAAGCTTTCTTT. Its translation: CASSSQGMNTEAFF.

A remark on this clone: This CDR3 is also generated by other DNA sequences in the sample. The chain carries TRBV7-2 and TRBJ2-6; D uncertain. Trimming pared 4 bases from V and 0 bases from J, leaving 7 bases between. Germline V gene sequence: CDR1 SGHTA, CDR2 FQGNSA. The CDR3 extends over 15 amino acids. The CDR3 is CASSSGSSGANVLTF. Here the CDR3 DNA reads TGTGCCAGCAGCTCAGGCAGCTCTGGGGCCAACGTCCTGACTTTC.

This clone was seen a few times. This chain links TRBV9 with TRBJ2-1; D is perhaps TRBD2 (7 bases). Germline V lookup: CDR1 SGDLS, CDR2 YYNGEE. Trimming cost V 3 bases and J 10 bases, with 14 bases left between them. This CDR3 is built from 13 residues. The CDR3 DNA reads TGTGCCAGCAGCGCGTGGGGGGGGCGAGAGCAGTTCTTC. Protein: CASSAWGGREQFF.

This clone has more than one count but fewer than ten. The CDR3 sequence is CASSDFPYLQGLNSPLHF. The DNA for the CDR3 is TGTGCCAGCAGTGATTTTCCTTATCTGCAGGGTCTTAATTCACCCCTCCACTTT. The chain recombines TRBV2 with TRBJ1-6; TRBD1 is a possible D gene (5 bases). The CDR3 has 18 amino acids. Germline lookup yields CDR1 SNHLY and CDR2 FYNNEI. V lost 3 bases and J lost 6, with 21 bases in between.

This clone appeared a single time. V gene TRBV27 combines with J gene TRBJ1-1; tentatively, D is TRBD1 (6 bases). Trimming left V 5 bases short and J 3 bases short, with 16 bases between. Germline V gives CDR1 MNHEY, CDR2 SMNVEV (reference sequence). The CDR3 sequence is 15 residues long. CDR3 protein: CASSDTGTWDTEAFF. CDR3 nucleotide sequence: TGTGCCAGCAGTGATACAGGGACGTGGGACACTGAAGCTTTCTTT.

This clone was picked up one time. The chain recombines TRBV7-9 with TRBJ2-7; 8 bases are shared with TRBD1. V shed 7 bases, J shed 3 bases, and the junction held 8 bases outside the gene matches. Germline CDR1 SEHNR, CDR2 FQNEAQ (reference sequence). The length of the CDR3 is 14 residues. Written as DNA, the CDR3 is TGTGCCAGCACCTCGGACAGGGTGAACTACGAGCAGTACTTC. Translated: CASTSDRVNYEQYF. Full variable domain (missing parts from reference TRBV7-9 and TRBJ2-7): DTGVSQNPRHKITKRGQNVTFRCDPISEHNRLYWYRQTLGQGPEFLTYFQNEAQLEKSRLLSDRFSAERPKGSFSTLEIQRTEQGDSAMYLCASTSDRVNYEQYFGPGTRLTVT.

The V and J genes are TRBV4-3 and TRBJ2-7, with TRBD2 as a possible D gene (6 bases). Germline V gene data show CDR1 as LGHNA and CDR2 as YSLEER. V dropped 0 bases and J dropped 5 bases, with 14 bases sitting between them. This CDR3 has 15 amino acids. CDR3 protein: CASSQDLGGKNEQYF. The DNA for the CDR3 is TGCGCCAGCAGCCAAGATCTCGGCGGGAAAAACGAGCAGTACTTC.

This clone appeared a single time. The chain employs TRBV6-5 and TRBJ2-1; D is undetermined. Germline V gives CDR1 MNHEY, CDR2 SVGAGI. The ends were cut back, 0 bases at V and 7 bases at J, with 10 bases in the middle. The CDR3 has 14 residues. CDR3 nucleotide sequence: TGTGCCAGCAGTTACTCACCAAATCAGAATGAGCAGTTCTTC. Translation: CASSYSPNQNEQFF.

The chain combines TRBV5-1 with TRBJ2-3; the D gene is possibly TRBD1 (5 bases). The germline V gene has CDR1 SGHRS and CDR2 YFSETQ. This CDR3 is 15 amino acids long. V was cut by 1 base and J by 6 bases, with 15 bases left in between. The CDR3 protein is CASSLPAGNMDTQYF. CDR3 DNA sequence: TGCGCCAGCAGCTTGCCGGCAGGGAACATGGATACGCAGTATTTT. Supplemented by reference TRBV5-1 and TRBJ2-3, the full variable domain reads KAGVTQTPRYLIKTRGQQVTLSCSPISGHRSVSWYQQTPGQGLQFLFEYFSETQRNKGNFPGRFSGRQFSNSRSEMNVSTLELGDSALYLCASSLPAGNMDTQYFGPGTRLTVL.

DNA for the CDR3: TGTGCCAGCAGCCGCCCCCGGGAGGGGTACGAGCAGTACTTC. Its translation is CASSRPREGYEQYF. This chain connects TRBV21-1 to TRBJ2-7; the table calls TRBD2, which could not be checked here. TRBV21-1 is marked as a pseudogene. This CDR3 has 14 amino acids.